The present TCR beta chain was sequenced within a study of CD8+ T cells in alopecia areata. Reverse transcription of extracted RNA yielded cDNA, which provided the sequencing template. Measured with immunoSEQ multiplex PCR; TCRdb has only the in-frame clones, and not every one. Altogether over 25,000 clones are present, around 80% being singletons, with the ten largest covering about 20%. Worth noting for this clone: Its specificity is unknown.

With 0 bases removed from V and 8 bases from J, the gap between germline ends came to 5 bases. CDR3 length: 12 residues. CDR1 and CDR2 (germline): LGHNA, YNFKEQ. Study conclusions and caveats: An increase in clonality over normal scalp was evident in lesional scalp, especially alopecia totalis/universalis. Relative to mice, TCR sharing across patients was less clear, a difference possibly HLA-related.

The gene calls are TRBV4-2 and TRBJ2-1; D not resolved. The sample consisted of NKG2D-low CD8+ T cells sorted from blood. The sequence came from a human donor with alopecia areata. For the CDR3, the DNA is TGTGCCAGCAGCCAAGAAGGTCATGAGCAGTTCTTC. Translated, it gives CASSQEGHEQFF.